The clone carrying this T cell receptor beta chain was detected only a few times. This entry belongs to a study of T cells in Graves' hyperthyroidism and ophthalmopathy. V was clipped by 6 bases and J by 5 bases, with 11 bases between them. The CDR3 is 13 amino acids. Germline-derived CDR1 and CDR2 are SNHLY and FYNNEI. TCR beta CDR3 sequences were amplified from RNA transcripts. An initial round of RT-PCR targeting the TCR CDR3 relied on the HTBI primer set. TCRdb analysed the multiplex PCR reads with MiXCR anew, one entry per CDR3 protein. The table lists about 360,000 distinct CDR3 sequences, roughly 25% of them singletons. Diagnosis of hyperthyroidism was new in patients aged 18 to 65, and its duration was under 2 months.

J is TRBJ2-1 and V is TRBV2; D possibly corresponds to TRBD2 (5 bases). The TCR sequence derives from a man aged 45 to 65 with Graves' hyperthyroidism. Sequenced material: blood. This CDR3 reads CASSGLRNNEQFF. CDR3 bases: TGTGCCAGCAGCGGACTGAGAAACAATGAGCAGTTCTTC.